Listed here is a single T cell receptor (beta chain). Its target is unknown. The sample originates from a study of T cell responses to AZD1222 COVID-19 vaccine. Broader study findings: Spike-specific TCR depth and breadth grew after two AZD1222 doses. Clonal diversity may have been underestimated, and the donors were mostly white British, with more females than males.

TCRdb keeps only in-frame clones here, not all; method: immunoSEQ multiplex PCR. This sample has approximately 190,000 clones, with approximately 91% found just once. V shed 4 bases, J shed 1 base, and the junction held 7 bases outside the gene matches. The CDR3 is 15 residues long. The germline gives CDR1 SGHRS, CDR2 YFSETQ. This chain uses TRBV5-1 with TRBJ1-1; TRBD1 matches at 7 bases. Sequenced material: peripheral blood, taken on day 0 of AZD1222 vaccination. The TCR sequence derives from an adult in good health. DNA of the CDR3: TGCGCCAGCAGCCCCGAGCGGACAGGGAACACTGAAGCTTTCTTT. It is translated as CASSPERTGNTEAFF.